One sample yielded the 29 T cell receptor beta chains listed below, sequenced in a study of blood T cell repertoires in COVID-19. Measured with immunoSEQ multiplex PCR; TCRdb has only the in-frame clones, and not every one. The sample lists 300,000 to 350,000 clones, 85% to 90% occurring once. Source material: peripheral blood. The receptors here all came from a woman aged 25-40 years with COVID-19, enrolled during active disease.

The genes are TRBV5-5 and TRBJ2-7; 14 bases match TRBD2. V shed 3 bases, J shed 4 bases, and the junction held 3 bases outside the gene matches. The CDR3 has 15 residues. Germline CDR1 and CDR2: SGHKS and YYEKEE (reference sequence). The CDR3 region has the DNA TGTGCCAGCAGCTGGGGACTAGCGGGAGTGTACGAGCAGTACTTC. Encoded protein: CASSWGLAGVYEQYF.

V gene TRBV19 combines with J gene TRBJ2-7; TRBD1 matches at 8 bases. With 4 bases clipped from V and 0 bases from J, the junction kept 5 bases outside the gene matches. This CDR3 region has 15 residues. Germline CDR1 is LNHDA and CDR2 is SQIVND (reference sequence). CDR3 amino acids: CASSNSGQGSYEQYF. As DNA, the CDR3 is TGTGCCAGTAGTAATTCCGGACAGGGCTCCTACGAGCAGTACTTC. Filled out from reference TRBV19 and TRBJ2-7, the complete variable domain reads DGGITQSPKYLFRKEGQNVTLSCEQNLNHDAMYWYRQDPGQGLRLIYYSQIVNDFQKGDIAEGYSVSREKKESFPLTVTSAQKNPTAFYLCASSNSGQGSYEQYFGPGTRLTVT.

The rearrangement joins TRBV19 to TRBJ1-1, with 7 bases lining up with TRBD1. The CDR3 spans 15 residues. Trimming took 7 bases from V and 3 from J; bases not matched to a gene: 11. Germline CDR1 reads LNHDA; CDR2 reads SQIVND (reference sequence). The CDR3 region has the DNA TGTGCCAGTACTAACCACAGGGGTGGTGACACTGAAGCTTTCTTT. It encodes CASTNHRGGDTEAFF. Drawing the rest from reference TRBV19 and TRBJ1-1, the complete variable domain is DGGITQSPKYLFRKEGQNVTLSCEQNLNHDAMYWYRQDPGQGLRLIYYSQIVNDFQKGDIAEGYSVSREKKESFPLTVTSAQKNPTAFYLCASTNHRGGDTEAFFGQGTRLTVV.

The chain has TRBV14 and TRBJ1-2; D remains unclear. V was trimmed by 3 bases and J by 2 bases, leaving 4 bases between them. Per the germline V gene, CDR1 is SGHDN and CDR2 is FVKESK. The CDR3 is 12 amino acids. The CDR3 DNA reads TGTGCCAGCAGCCAGGGCAACTATGGCTACACCTTC. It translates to CASSQGNYGYTF.

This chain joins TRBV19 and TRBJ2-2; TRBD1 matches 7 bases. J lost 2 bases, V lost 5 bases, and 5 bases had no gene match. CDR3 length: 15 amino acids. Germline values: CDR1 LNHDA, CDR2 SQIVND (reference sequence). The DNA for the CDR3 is TGTGCCAGTAGTGTGGGACAGATCAACACCGGGGAGCTGTTTTTT. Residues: CASSVGQINTGELFF.

The CDR3 DNA follows: TGTGCCAGCAGTTACTCGACAGGGGGGCAGCCCCAGCATTTT. Its translation is CASSYSTGGQPQHF. The V gene is TRBV6-5, the J gene TRBJ1-5; 9 bases agree with TRBD1. Germline trimming cut 0 bases from V and 7 bases from J; bases unmatched to any gene: 1. The CDR3 is made up of 14 amino acids. Germline V gives CDR1 MNHEY, CDR2 SVGAGI.

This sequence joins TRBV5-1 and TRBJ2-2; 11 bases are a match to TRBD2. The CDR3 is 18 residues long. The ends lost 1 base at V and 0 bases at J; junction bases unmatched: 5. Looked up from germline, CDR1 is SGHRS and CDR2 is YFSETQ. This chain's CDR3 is CASSLWLAGGANTGELFF. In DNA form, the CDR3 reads TGCGCCAGCAGCTTGTGGCTAGCGGGAGGCGCGAACACCGGGGAGCTGTTTTTT.

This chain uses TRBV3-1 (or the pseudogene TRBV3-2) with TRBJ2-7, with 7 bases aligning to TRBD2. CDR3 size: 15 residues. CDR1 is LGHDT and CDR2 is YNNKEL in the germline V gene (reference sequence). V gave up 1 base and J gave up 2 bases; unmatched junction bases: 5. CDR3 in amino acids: CASSQGRGSPYEQYF. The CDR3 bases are TGTGCCAGCAGCCAAGGCCGCGGGAGTCCCTACGAGCAGTACTTC.

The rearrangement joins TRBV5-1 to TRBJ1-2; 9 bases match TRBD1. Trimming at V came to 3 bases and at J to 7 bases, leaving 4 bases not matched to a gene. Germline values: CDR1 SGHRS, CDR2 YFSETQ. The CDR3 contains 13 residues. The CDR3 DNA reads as TGCGCCAGCAGCTCGGGACAGGGACTTGGCTACACCTTC. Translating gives CASSSGQGLGYTF.

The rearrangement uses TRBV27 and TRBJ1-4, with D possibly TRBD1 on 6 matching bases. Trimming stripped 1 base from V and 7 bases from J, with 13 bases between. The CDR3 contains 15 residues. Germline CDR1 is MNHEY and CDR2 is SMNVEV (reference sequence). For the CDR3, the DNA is TGTGCCAGCAGTTTATACAGGGTCACGAGTGAAAAACTGTTTTTT. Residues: CASSLYRVTSEKLFF.

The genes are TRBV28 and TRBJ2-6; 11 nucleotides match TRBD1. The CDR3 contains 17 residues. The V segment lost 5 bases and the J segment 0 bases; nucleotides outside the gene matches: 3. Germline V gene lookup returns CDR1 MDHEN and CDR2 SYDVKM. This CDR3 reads CASSQGQGGSGANVLTF. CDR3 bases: TGTGCCAGCAGTCAGGGACAGGGGGGCTCTGGGGCCAACGTCCTGACTTTC. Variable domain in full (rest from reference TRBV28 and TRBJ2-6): DVKVTQSSRYLVKRTGEKVFLECVQDMDHENMFWYRQDPGLGLRLIYFSYDVKMKEKGDIPEGYSVSREKKERFSLILESASTNQTSMYLCASSQGQGGSGANVLTFGAGSRLTVL.

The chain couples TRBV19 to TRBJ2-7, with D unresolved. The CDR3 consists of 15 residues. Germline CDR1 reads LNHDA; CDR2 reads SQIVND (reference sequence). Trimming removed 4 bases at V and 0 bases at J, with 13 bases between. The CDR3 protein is CASSRSQPSSYEQYF. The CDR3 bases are TGTGCCAGTAGTAGGTCACAGCCAAGCTCCTACGAGCAGTACTTC.

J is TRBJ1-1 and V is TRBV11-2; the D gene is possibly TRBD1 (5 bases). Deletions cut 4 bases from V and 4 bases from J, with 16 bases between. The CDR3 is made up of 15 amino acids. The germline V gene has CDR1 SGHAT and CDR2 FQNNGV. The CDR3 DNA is TGTGCCAGCAGCTCCCCCCACGGGGGGACCACTGAAGCTTTCTTT. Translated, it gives CASSSPHGGTTEAFF.

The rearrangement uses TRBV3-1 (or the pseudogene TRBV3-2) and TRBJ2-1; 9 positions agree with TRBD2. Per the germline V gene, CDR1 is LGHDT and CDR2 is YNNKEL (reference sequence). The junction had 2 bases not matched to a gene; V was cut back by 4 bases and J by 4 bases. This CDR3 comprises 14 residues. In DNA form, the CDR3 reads TGTGCCAGCAGCCCAGCGGGAGGATACAATGAGCAGTTCTTC. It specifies CASSPAGGYNEQFF.

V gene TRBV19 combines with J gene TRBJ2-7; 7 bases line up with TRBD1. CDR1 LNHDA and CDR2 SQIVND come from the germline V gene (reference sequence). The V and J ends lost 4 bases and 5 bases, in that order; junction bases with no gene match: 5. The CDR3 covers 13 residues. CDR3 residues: CASSKQGFHEQYF. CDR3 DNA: TGTGCCAGTAGTAAACAGGGGTTCCACGAGCAGTACTTC.

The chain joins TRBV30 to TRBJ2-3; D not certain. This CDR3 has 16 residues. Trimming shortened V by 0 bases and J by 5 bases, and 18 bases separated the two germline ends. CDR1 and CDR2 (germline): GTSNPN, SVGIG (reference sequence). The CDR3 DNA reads TGTGCCTGGAGTGTACCCGGCGGTACCCGTGGAGATACGCAGTATTTT. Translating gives CAWSVPGGTRGDTQYF.

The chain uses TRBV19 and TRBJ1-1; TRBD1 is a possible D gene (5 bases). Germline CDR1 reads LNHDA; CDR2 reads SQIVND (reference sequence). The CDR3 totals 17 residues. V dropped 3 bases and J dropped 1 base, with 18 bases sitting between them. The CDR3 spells CASSIPAGPTTNTEAFF. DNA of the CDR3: TGTGCCAGTAGTATTCCTGCAGGGCCCACAACGAACACTGAAGCTTTCTTT.

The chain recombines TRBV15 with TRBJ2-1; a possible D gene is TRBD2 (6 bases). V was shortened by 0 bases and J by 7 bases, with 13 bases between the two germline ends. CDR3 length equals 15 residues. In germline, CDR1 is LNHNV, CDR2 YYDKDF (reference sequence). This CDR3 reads CATSRERGGRNEQFF. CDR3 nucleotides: TGTGCCACCAGCAGAGAACGGGGAGGCAGAAATGAGCAGTTCTTC.

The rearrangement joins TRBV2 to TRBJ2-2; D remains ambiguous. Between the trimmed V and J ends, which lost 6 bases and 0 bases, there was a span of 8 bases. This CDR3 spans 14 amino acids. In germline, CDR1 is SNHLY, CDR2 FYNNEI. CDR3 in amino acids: CASSNTANTGELFF. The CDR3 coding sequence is TGTGCCAGCAGCAATACAGCGAACACCGGGGAGCTGTTTTTT. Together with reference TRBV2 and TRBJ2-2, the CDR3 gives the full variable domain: EPEVTQTPSHQVTQMGQEVILRCVPISNHLYFYWYRQILGQKVEFLVSFYNNEISEKSEIFDDQFSVERPDGSNFTLKIRSTKLEDSAMYFCASSNTANTGELFFGEGSRLTVL.

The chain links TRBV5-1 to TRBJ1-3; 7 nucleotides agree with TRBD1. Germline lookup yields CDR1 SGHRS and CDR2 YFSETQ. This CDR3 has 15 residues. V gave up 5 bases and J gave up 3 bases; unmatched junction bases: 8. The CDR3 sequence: CASSPQGGDGNTIYF. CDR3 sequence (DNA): TGCGCCAGCAGTCCACAAGGGGGCGATGGAAACACCATATATTTT.

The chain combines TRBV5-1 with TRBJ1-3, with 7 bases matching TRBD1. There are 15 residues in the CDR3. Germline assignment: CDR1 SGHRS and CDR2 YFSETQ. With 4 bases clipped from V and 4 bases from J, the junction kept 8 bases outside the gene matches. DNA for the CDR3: TGCGCCAGCAGCCGAACCACAGGGGAGGGAAACACCATATATTTT. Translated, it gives CASSRTTGEGNTIYF.

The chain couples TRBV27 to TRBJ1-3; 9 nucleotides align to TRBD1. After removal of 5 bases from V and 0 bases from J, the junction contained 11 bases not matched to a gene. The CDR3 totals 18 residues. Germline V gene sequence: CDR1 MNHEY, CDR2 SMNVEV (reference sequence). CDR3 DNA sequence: TGTGCCAGCAGTACCCGGGACAGGGTTGTAAGCTCTGGAAACACCATATATTTT. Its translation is CASSTRDRVVSSGNTIYF.

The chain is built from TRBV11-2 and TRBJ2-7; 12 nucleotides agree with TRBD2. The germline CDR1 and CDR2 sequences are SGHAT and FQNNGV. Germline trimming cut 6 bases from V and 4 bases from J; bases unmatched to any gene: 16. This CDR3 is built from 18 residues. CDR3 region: CASRSRGSSGRALYEQYF. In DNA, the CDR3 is TGTGCCAGCAGGTCCAGGGGCTCTAGCGGGAGGGCCCTTTACGAGCAGTACTTC.

DNA for the CDR3: TGCGCCAGCAGCTCCCGACAGGGGAATTCACCCCTCCACTTT. It codes for CASSSRQGNSPLHF. V and J are TRBV5-1 and TRBJ1-6; 8 nucleotides line up with TRBD1. CDR3 length equals 14 residues. CDR1 SGHRS and CDR2 YFSETQ come from the germline V gene. Trimming at V came to 3 bases and at J to 7 bases, leaving 3 bases not matched to a gene.

CDR3 DNA: TGTGCCAGTAGTAAGGGGACTAGCGGGAATTCGAAGGCCTACGAGCAGTACTTC. Protein sequence: CASSKGTSGNSKAYEQYF. This rearrangement joins TRBV19 to TRBJ2-7; 13 bases line up with TRBD2. With 4 bases clipped from V and 2 bases from J, the junction kept 11 bases outside the gene matches. There are 18 residues in the CDR3. Germline assignment: CDR1 LNHDA and CDR2 SQIVND (reference sequence).

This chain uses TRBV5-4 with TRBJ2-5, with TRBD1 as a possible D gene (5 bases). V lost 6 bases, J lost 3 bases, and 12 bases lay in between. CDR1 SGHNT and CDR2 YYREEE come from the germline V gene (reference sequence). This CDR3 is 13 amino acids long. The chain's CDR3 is CASTPGHKETQYF. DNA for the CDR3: TGTGCCAGCACCCCTGGACACAAAGAGACCCAGTACTTC. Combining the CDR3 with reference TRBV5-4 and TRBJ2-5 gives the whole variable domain ETGVTQSPTHLIKTRGQQVTLRCSSQSGHNTVSWYQQALGQGPQFIFQYYREEENGRGNFPPRFSGLQFPNYSSELNVNALELDDSALYLCASTPGHKETQYFGPGTRLLVL.

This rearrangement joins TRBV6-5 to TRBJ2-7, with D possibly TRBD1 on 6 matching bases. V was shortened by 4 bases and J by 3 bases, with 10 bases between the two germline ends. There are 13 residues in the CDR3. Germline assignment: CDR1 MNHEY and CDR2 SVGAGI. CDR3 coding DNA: TGTGCCAGCAGTTCACGGACAGACTACGAGCAGTACTTC. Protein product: CASSSRTDYEQYF.

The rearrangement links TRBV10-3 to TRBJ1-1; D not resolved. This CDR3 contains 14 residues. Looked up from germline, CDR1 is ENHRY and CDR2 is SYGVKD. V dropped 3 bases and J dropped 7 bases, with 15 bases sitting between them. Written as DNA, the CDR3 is TGTGCCATCAGTGACCCGATTCACCTGAGTGAAGCTTTCTTT. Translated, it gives CAISDPIHLSEAFF.

CDR3 nucleotide sequence: TGTGCCAGCAGCCCCCAGGGACTAGCGGGGGCCTACAATGAGCAGTTCTTC. This gives the protein CASSPQGLAGAYNEQFF. The V call is TRBV7-3, the J call TRBJ2-1; TRBD2 matches at 14 bases. Germline CDR1 is SGHTA and CDR2 is FQGTGA. The length of the CDR3 is 17 residues. With V trimmed by 5 bases and J by 2 bases, 5 bases remained unmatched.